This TCR beta chain was sequenced in a study of CD8+CD57+ T cells in acquired aplastic anemia. Study overall: When averaged, DNA from sorted CD4+ and CD8+ cells came to approximately 3.2 ug. The study, taken as a whole, reports: Almost 30 shared CD8+ CDR3s appeared highly expressed within patients' immunodominant clones. CD8+ Simpson's diversity showed no significant patient-control difference.

On this clonotype: Its antigen is as yet unknown.

V shed 5 bases and J shed 9 bases, with 17 bases lying between them. The CDR3 consists of 14 residues. Germline V gene sequence: CDR1 SGHNT, CDR2 YENEEA. Profiling that covered TCR beta VDJ and CDR3 relied on genomic DNA as its template. TCRdb redid the calling of the reads with MiXCR, one entry per CDR3 protein. In the table there are about 180,000 distinct CDR3 sequences, about 47% of which are singletons. This chain uses TRBV11-3 with TRBJ2-1, with D possibly called TRBD1 or TRBD2 (7 bases each). The TCR was taken from a human donor in good health. Source material: sorted CD4+, CD8+, or CD8+CD57+ T cells (not recorded which) from PBMCs. The CDR3 nucleotides are TGTGCCAGCAGCCAAGGGGGCGGGAGTGTTGAGCAGTTCTTC. Its protein is CASSQGGGSVEQFF.